The 22 T cell receptor beta chains below were found in one sample sequenced in a study of T cell clonotyping in hematopoietic cell transplantation. Some clones are missing from TCRdb's copy, which holds only in-frame ones; the method was immunoSEQ multiplex PCR. Counted here are approximately 4,600 clones, around 79% occurring once; the ten biggest clones make up around 27%. The starting material was peripheral blood mononuclear cells, obtained 100 days after allogeneic stem cell transplant. The source of these receptors is a female patient aged 50 to 65 who had an allogeneic stem cell transplant from an unrelated donor, so the T cells may come from the graft donor. Some clones in this sample may be carry-over from other donors' samples.

The V gene is TRBV11-3, the J gene TRBJ2-3; D may correspond to TRBD1 or TRBD2 (6 bases each). The V gene lost 1 base and the J gene lost 8 bases, with 13 bases spanning the gap. The V gene's germline CDR1 is SGHNT and CDR2 YENEEA. This CDR3 contains 14 residues. This CDR3 reads CASSLGVSGATQYF. The CDR3 nucleotides are TGTGCCAGCAGCTTAGGGGTGTCGGGGGCTACGCAGTATTTT.

This clone appeared a few times. This rearrangement joins TRBV6-4 to TRBJ2-1; D assignment may be TRBD1 or TRBD2 (6 bases each). The CDR3 is made up of 14 amino acids. Per the germline V gene, CDR1 is MRHNA and CDR2 is SNTAGT. The V and J ends lost 4 bases and 9 bases respectively, with 16 bases between them. The CDR3 DNA reads TGTGCCAGCAGTGCCGGGGGCGTGAATAGTGAGCAGTTCTTC. Translated: CASSAGGVNSEQFF.

V and J are TRBV9 and TRBJ1-4; no definite D call. V was shortened by 0 bases and J by 0 bases, with 9 bases between the two germline ends. Per the germline V gene, CDR1 is SGDLS and CDR2 is YYNGEE. This CDR3 contains 16 residues. In DNA, the CDR3 is TGTGCCAGCAGCGTAGGAGGGAGGGCAACTAATGAAAAACTGTTTTTT. Translation: CASSVGGRATNEKLFF.

The chain couples TRBV7-9 to TRBJ2-6; 12 bases fit TRBD1. The CDR3 sequence is 18 residues long. V was pared by 5 bases and J by 2 bases, with 7 bases of the junction left unmatched. Germline V CDR1 and CDR2: SEHNR, FQNEAQ (reference sequence). Written as DNA, the CDR3 is TGTGCCAGCAGCCGAGGGACAGGGGGCTTCGCTGGGGCCAACGTCCTGACTTTC. The encoded protein is CASSRGTGGFAGANVLTF.

The rearrangement uses TRBV5-1 and TRBJ2-7, with 9 bases matching TRBD1. This CDR3 comprises 14 residues. Losses at the gene ends were 7 bases for V and 3 bases for J; bases not matched to a gene: 8. Germline CDR1 SGHRS, CDR2 YFSETQ. As DNA, the CDR3 is TGCGCCAGCGGGGACGGGACAGGGCACTACGAGCAGTACTTC. Amino acid sequence: CASGDGTGHYEQYF.

CDR3 sequence (DNA): TGTGCCAGCAGCGTAGGGACAGCGGAGACCCAGTACTTC. It codes for CASSVGTAETQYF. This sequence joins TRBV9 and TRBJ2-5; D is possibly TRBD1 (6 bases). The V gene lost 0 bases and the J gene lost 5 bases, with 8 bases spanning the gap. This CDR3 region has 13 residues. CDR1 SGDLS and CDR2 YYNGEE come from the germline V gene.

This clone was counted between two and nine times. The chain uses TRBV19 and TRBJ2-3, with D unresolved. CDR1 LNHDA and CDR2 SQIVND come from the germline V gene (reference sequence). Trimming took 8 bases from V and 6 from J, leaving 6 bases between them. The CDR3 runs 10 residues. The CDR3 DNA is TGTGCCAGTGAGGCGGATACGCAGTATTTT. Translating it yields CASEADTQYF.

V usage is TRBV6-5 and J usage is TRBJ2-7; possibly TRBD1 or TRBD2 for D (5 bases each). Deletions cut 8 bases from V and 3 bases from J, with 20 bases between. CDR3 length: 15 amino acids. CDR1 is MNHEY, CDR2 SVGAGI, per germline. CDR3 DNA sequence: TGTGCCAGCCGTTCCCAATGGGACGGGCTCTACGAGCAGTACTTC. Its protein is CASRSQWDGLYEQYF.

The gene calls are TRBV5-5 and TRBJ2-2; D possibly uses TRBD1 or TRBD2 (5 bases each). CDR3 length equals 16 residues. Between the trimmed V and J ends, which lost 1 base and 7 bases, there was a span of 17 bases. Germline V gene lookup returns CDR1 SGHKS and CDR2 YYEKEE (reference sequence). The CDR3 reads CASSLRDESVRGELFF. CDR3 coding DNA: TGTGCCAGCAGCTTGAGGGACGAATCTGTACGCGGGGAGCTGTTTTTT.

The J gene is TRBJ1-5, the V gene TRBV25-1; D unresolved. This CDR3 region has 14 residues. The ends were cut back, 4 bases at V and 7 bases at J, with 14 bases in the middle. Germline loops: CDR1 MGHDK, CDR2 SYGVNS. CDR3 loop: CASSAPPSSQPQHF. In nucleotides, the CDR3 is TGTGCCAGCAGTGCCCCCCCTTCAAGCCAGCCCCAGCATTTT.

The chain couples TRBV6-5 to TRBJ2-1, with 14 bases matching TRBD2. CDR3 length: 15 amino acids. Germline CDR1 and CDR2: MNHEY and SVGAGI. With 6 bases clipped from V and 10 bases from J, the junction kept 8 bases outside the gene matches. The CDR3 bases are TGTGCCAGCAGGCTACCGGGACTAGCGGGGGCCGAGCAGTTCTTC. Its protein product is CASRLPGLAGAEQFF.

The chain combines TRBV7-6 with TRBJ1-2; TRBD1 agrees at 10 bases. The CDR3 is made up of 14 amino acids. Unmatched junction bases numbered 8, after V lost 5 bases and J lost 8 bases. Germline CDR1 reads SGHVS; CDR2 reads FNYEAQ. The DNA of the CDR3 is TGTGCCAGCAGCCCCGACAGGGGGCTGGGGGGCTACACCTTC. Amino acid sequence: CASSPDRGLGGYTF.

The CDR3 bases are TGTGCCATCGGCCCAGGGGAGGCCGAGCAGTACTTC. It translates to CAIGPGEAEQYF. The rearrangement links TRBV10-3 to TRBJ2-7, with D perhaps being TRBD1 or TRBD2 (6 bases each). V was trimmed by 8 bases and J by 6 bases, leaving 14 bases between them. The V gene's germline CDR1 is ENHRY and CDR2 SYGVKD. CDR3 length: 12 residues.

This sequence joins TRBV5-1 and TRBJ2-7; D perhaps matches TRBD2 (7 bases). V was cut by 3 bases and J by 0 bases, with 16 bases left in between. Germline V gene data show CDR1 as SGHRS and CDR2 as YFSETQ. The CDR3 is made up of 16 amino acids. The CDR3 here is CASSWGGQASSYEQYF. CDR3 in DNA: TGCGCCAGCAGCTGGGGGGGGCAGGCCAGCTCCTACGAGCAGTACTTC.

This chain uses TRBV9 with TRBJ1-4; weak D call: TRBD1 (5 bases). The V end was cut by 3 bases, the J end by 7 bases, with 16 bases between. This CDR3 is 15 amino acids long. The V gene's germline CDR1 is SGDLS and CDR2 YYNGEE. This CDR3 reads CASSGGRGTGEKLFF. The DNA of the CDR3 is TGTGCCAGCAGCGGGGGACGGGGGACGGGTGAAAAACTGTTTTTT.

This chain joins TRBV19 and TRBJ1-6; 9 nucleotides agree with TRBD1. The V gene end was trimmed by 8 bases and the J gene end by 6 bases; junction bases not matched to a gene: 5. From germline, CDR1 is LNHDA and CDR2 SQIVND (reference sequence). This CDR3 contains 14 residues. CDR3 loop: CASGRTGVNSPLHF. The DNA for the CDR3 is TGTGCCAGTGGACGGACAGGGGTTAATTCACCCCTCCACTTT. The entire variable domain, with the rest obtained from reference TRBV19 and TRBJ1-6, is as follows: DGGITQSPKYLFRKEGQNVTLSCEQNLNHDAMYWYRQDPGQGLRLIYYSQIVNDFQKGDIAEGYSVSREKKESFPLTVTSAQKNPTAFYLCASGRTGVNSPLHFGNGTRLTVT.

This sequence joins TRBV28 and TRBJ1-1; no definite D call. The CDR3 has 11 amino acids. In germline, CDR1 is MDHEN, CDR2 SYDVKM. Trimming left V 7 bases short and J 6 bases short, with 9 bases between. This CDR3 is CASKGWAEAFF. The DNA of the CDR3 is TGTGCCAGCAAAGGCTGGGCTGAAGCTTTCTTT. The full variable domain, rest sourced from reference TRBV28 and TRBJ1-1, is DVKVTQSSRYLVKRTGEKVFLECVQDMDHENMFWYRQDPGLGLRLIYFSYDVKMKEKGDIPEGYSVSREKKERFSLILESASTNQTSMYLCASKGWAEAFFGQGTRLTVV.

V is TRBV5-1 and J is TRBJ1-1; D is possibly TRBD1 (6 bases). V lost 3 bases to trimming and J lost 3 bases, with 12 bases between them. Germline lookup yields CDR1 SGHRS and CDR2 YFSETQ. The CDR3 consists of 14 residues. The DNA of the CDR3 is TGCGCCAGCAGCTGGGGACAATCTGACACTGAAGCTTTCTTT. The encoded protein is CASSWGQSDTEAFF.

The V call is TRBV7-2, the J call TRBJ2-1; D call uncertain. CDR3 length: 13 amino acids. The germline V gene has CDR1 SGHTA and CDR2 FQGNSA. Trimming left V 7 bases short and J 7 bases short, with 14 bases between. The CDR3: CASNNLGRNEQFF. CDR3 sequence (DNA): TGTGCCAGCAACAACCTCGGAAGGAATGAGCAGTTCTTC.

This clone is large by share. The V call is TRBV27, the J call TRBJ2-1; perhaps TRBD2 as D (7 bases). The CDR3 covers 12 residues. Germline V lookup: CDR1 MNHEY, CDR2 SMNVEV (reference sequence). The ends were cut back, 3 bases at V and 10 bases at J, with 10 bases in the middle. CDR3 amino acids: CASSLGGREQFF. CDR3 coding DNA: TGTGCCAGCAGTTTGGGGGGGCGGGAGCAGTTCTTC.

This clone was recorded once. The rearrangement uses TRBV29-1 and TRBJ2-5; a weak D match, TRBD2 (5 bases). The J call may be wrong; the DNA end is better matched by TRBJ2-7. The CDR3 loop spans 14 amino acids. CDR1 is SQVTM, CDR2 ANQGSEA, per germline. CDR3 in amino acids: CSVVTSFGSYEQYF. The CDR3 coding sequence is TGCAGCGTAGTTACTAGTTTCGGCTCCTACGAGCAGTACTTC.

This clone occurred a few times. This chain uses TRBV9 with TRBJ1-1; D is ambiguous. The germline V and J ends were trimmed by 4 bases and 11 bases, with 21 bases remaining between them. From germline, CDR1 is SGDLS and CDR2 YYNGEE. The CDR3 has 14 residues. The DNA for the CDR3 is TGTGCCAGCAGCTCCCACCAAGCCGGACGGCGGGCTTTCTTT. Amino acids: CASSSHQAGRRAFF.